The 10 T cell receptor beta chains below were found in one sample sequenced in a study of CD4+ T cells in melanoma. Here immunoSEQ multiplex PCR was the method, and the copy in TCRdb shows in-frame clones only, minus some. Among more than 7,000 clones listed, 60% to 75% were seen once. The specimen sequenced was cells from a culture (not recorded whether cultured in vitro). The receptors stem from a human donor with melanoma.

V usage is TRBV6-4 and J usage is TRBJ2-1, with 7 bases fitting TRBD2. Germline lookup yields CDR1 MRHNA and CDR2 SNTAGT. With 9 bases clipped from V and 8 bases from J, the junction kept 7 bases outside the gene matches. The CDR3 totals 12 residues. This CDR3 reads CAREASGDEQFF. The CDR3 nucleotides are TGTGCCAGAGAAGCTAGCGGTGATGAGCAGTTCTTC.

This clone was counted only a few times. The J gene is TRBJ2-5, the V gene TRBV19; 9 bases align to TRBD1. With V trimmed by 7 bases and J by 5 bases, 11 bases remained unmatched. Germline assignment: CDR1 LNHDA and CDR2 SQIVND (reference sequence). The length of the CDR3 is 15 residues. CDR3 in DNA: TGTGCCAGTAACAACCCACAGGGGGCAGGGGAGACCCAGTACTTC. Protein sequence: CASNNPQGAGETQYF.

The rearrangement uses TRBV6-1 and TRBJ1-3, with D perhaps matching TRBD1 (5 bases). Germline loops: CDR1 MNHNS, CDR2 SASEGT. Trimming removed 5 bases from V and 9 bases from J, with 14 bases in between. This CDR3 contains 13 residues. CDR3 region: CASSSGTLSTIYF. CDR3 nucleotide sequence: TGTGCCAGCAGTTCTGGGACCCTAAGCACCATATATTTT.

The chain employs TRBV7-8 and TRBJ1-5; no definite D call. V was pared by 0 bases and J by 1 base, with 10 bases between. Germline V gene data show CDR1 as SGHVS and CDR2 as FQNEAQ. The CDR3 loop spans 16 amino acids. The CDR3 spells CASSLARLTSNQPQHF. As DNA, the CDR3 is TGTGCCAGCAGCTTAGCGCGTCTGACAAGCAATCAGCCCCAGCATTTT.

This clone was recorded a few times. This chain joins TRBV5-1 and TRBJ1-1; no clear D gene. There are 13 residues in the CDR3. V lost 3 bases, J lost 1 base, and 7 bases lay in between. Germline V CDR1 and CDR2: SGHRS, YFSETQ. The CDR3 reads CASSWTRNTEAFF. CDR3 in DNA: TGCGCCAGCAGCTGGACTCGGAACACTGAAGCTTTCTTT.

The gene calls are TRBV2 and TRBJ2-1, with D maybe TRBD1 (6 bases). With 6 bases removed from V and 11 bases from J, the gap between germline ends came to 17 bases. Germline V CDR1 and CDR2: SNHLY, FYNNEI. This CDR3 is built from 13 residues. The CDR3 coding sequence is TGTGCCAGCAGATCCCTGGAAGGGGGAAAGCAGTTCTTC. This gives the protein CASRSLEGGKQFF.

This chain links TRBV2 with TRBJ2-3; 8 bases agree with TRBD2. The V gene end was trimmed by 3 bases and the J gene end by 10 bases; junction bases not matched to a gene: 12. The CDR3 is made up of 15 amino acids. CDR1 and CDR2 from the germline V gene are SNHLY and FYNNEI. The CDR3 DNA reads as TGTGCCAGCAGTGAGGGGTTAGCGGGGCCCCTAGCGCAGTATTTT. It translates to CASSEGLAGPLAQYF.

The chain joins TRBV7-2 to TRBJ1-2; possible D gene TRBD1, 5 bases. The CDR3 extends over 14 amino acids. The V gene's germline CDR1 is SGHTA and CDR2 FQGNSA. Between the trimmed V and J ends, which lost 4 bases and 8 bases, there was a span of 17 bases. In DNA form, the CDR3 reads TGTGCCAGCAGCTCTTCCGGGGCTAGAGGGGGCTACACCTTC. Translation gives CASSSSGARGGYTF.

This rearrangement joins TRBV19 to TRBJ1-6; TRBD1 is a possible D gene (6 bases). CDR1 and CDR2 from the germline V gene are LNHDA and SQIVND (reference sequence). The CDR3 length is 13 residues. V was cut by 6 bases and J by 7 bases, with 10 bases left in between. CDR3 DNA: TGTGCCAGTAGGACAGGCGTGAATTCACCCCTCCACTTT. Encoded protein: CASRTGVNSPLHF.

The CDR3 coding sequence is TGCGCCAGCAGCTCGAGTGGAGGGGTGACGGATACGCAGTATTTT. Translating gives CASSSSGGVTDTQYF. This rearrangement joins TRBV5-1 to TRBJ2-3; TRBD2 is a possible D gene (6 bases). The V and J ends lost 3 bases and 6 bases respectively, with 17 bases between them. Germline CDR1 SGHRS, CDR2 YFSETQ. CDR3 length equals 15 residues.